A single sample gave rise to the 8 T cell receptor beta chains below, sequenced in a study of cytomegalovirus exposure and HLA in healthy donors (dated by TCRdb to 2017 to 2019). Library generation was performed with the immunoSEQ multiplex PCR assay. A mixture of 60 forward primers for TCR Vbeta segments and 13 reverse primers for TCR Jbeta segments was used in the multiplex PCR. Entries here come from immuneACCESS through TCRdb and include only in-frame sequences with V and J called. Some clones fail to appear in such tables; in the studies checked, an unresolved V gene covers under half of the shortfall, and the cause of the remainder is unknown. This sample has roughly 180,000 clones in its table, and 80% to 90% of those were observed once. The ten largest clones add up to over 0.65% of the sample. Sequenced input: PBMCs. These TCRs come from a woman aged 18-29 years in good health and CMV-seronegative.

This chain uses TRBV6-5 with TRBJ2-7, with 7 bases identical to TRBD2. The trim removed 4 bases at V and 2 bases at J, leaving 8 bases unmatched. In germline, CDR1 is MNHEY, CDR2 SVGAGI. The CDR3 is made up of 15 amino acids. CDR3 coding DNA: TGTGCCAGCAGTTCCCCCAGCGGGATACCCTACGAGCAGTACTTC. Its protein is CASSSPSGIPYEQYF.

V is TRBV5-1 and J is TRBJ2-3, with D perhaps TRBD2 (6 bases). The germline V gene encodes CDR1 SGHRS and CDR2 YFSETQ. This CDR3 comprises 17 residues. Trimming pared 4 bases from V and 2 bases from J, leaving 20 bases between. CDR3 region: CASSPGVGGLYTDTQYF. The CDR3 DNA follows: TGCGCCAGCAGCCCTGGGGTGGGGGGACTTTACACAGATACGCAGTATTTT.

The chain uses TRBV6-5 and TRBJ2-5; the D is unclear. The end of the DNA aligns better with TRBJ2-7, so the J call may be wrong. Germline-derived CDR1 and CDR2 are MNHEY and SVGAGI. The CDR3 is 11 amino acids. The CDR3 loop reads CASSRGYEQYF. CDR3 DNA sequence: TGTGCCAGCAGCCGAGGCTACGAGCAGTACTTC.

The chain's CDR3 is CASSPESGLTTSYEQYF. CDR3 DNA sequence: TGTGCCAGTAGTCCAGAGTCAGGACTTACTACCTCCTACGAGCAGTACTTC. V is TRBV19 and J is TRBJ2-7; TRBD2 might be the D (5 bases). Germline V CDR1 and CDR2: LNHDA, SQIVND (reference sequence). Trimming shortened V by 5 bases and J by 0 bases, and 20 bases separated the two germline ends. The CDR3 extends over 17 amino acids. Combining the CDR3 with reference TRBV19 and TRBJ2-7 gives the whole variable domain DGGITQSPKYLFRKEGQNVTLSCEQNLNHDAMYWYRQDPGQGLRLIYYSQIVNDFQKGDIAEGYSVSREKKESFPLTVTSAQKNPTAFYLCASSPESGLTTSYEQYFGPGTRLTVT.

V and J are TRBV21-1 and TRBJ1-4; the table names TRBD1, a call not compared with the DNA. TRBV21-1 is described as a pseudogene. This CDR3 region has 15 residues. As DNA, the CDR3 is TGTGCCAGCAGCAAAAAGGCAAAGACAGTTGAAAAACTGTTTTTT. Amino acid sequence: CASSKKAKTVEKLFF.

V and J are TRBV19 and TRBJ1-2, with D hard to call. Germline CDR1 and CDR2: LNHDA and SQIVND (reference sequence). The ends were cut back, 10 bases at V and 7 bases at J, with 13 bases in the middle. This CDR3 is built from 11 residues. In nucleotides, the CDR3 is TGTGCCACCCGTCTCGGAGGTGGCTACACCTTC. Residues: CATRLGGGYTF.

The chain uses TRBV6-5 and TRBJ1-1; weak D call: TRBD1 (5 bases). Germline V gene sequence: CDR1 MNHEY, CDR2 SVGAGI. V gave up 7 bases and J gave up 0 bases, with 12 bases separating them. This CDR3 has 14 residues. The CDR3 DNA reads as TGTGCCAGCACCAGAGACAGTTTGAACACTGAAGCTTTCTTT. Protein sequence: CASTRDSLNTEAFF.

The chain joins TRBV13 to TRBJ2-3; possibly TRBD1 for D (5 bases). The germline V gene encodes CDR1 PRHDT and CDR2 FYEKMQ (reference sequence). V was pared by 3 bases and J by 4 bases, with 8 bases between. This CDR3 spans 13 amino acids. The CDR3 region has the DNA TGTGCCAGCAGCTTGATCAGGGCAGATACGCAGTATTTT. It is translated as CASSLIRADTQYF.